This note documents a single TCR beta chain sequence. Its antigen has not been determined. Base qualities were left out, and no much larger clone turns up one base away. There are 17 amino acids in the CDR3, from cysteine to phenylalanine inclusive. Of the read, only the CDR3 DNA is kept; its 51 bases are in frame from base 1. Compared with germline, V lacks 4 bases and J lacks 6 bases; bases without a gene match: 13. The germline V gene gives CDR1 as MGHDK and CDR2 as SYGVNS. Taken with the paper, the label for time point translates to: pretreatment peripheral blood. The cohort comprised around 30 patients with locally advanced or metastatic urothelial carcinoma treated at Memorial Sloan Kettering on a trial protocol. Peripheral blood mononuclear cells were collected pretreatment and during treatment, at between 1 and 8 total time points per patient. The Qiagen DNeasy Blood extraction kit was used to purify genomic DNA from total PBMCs and tumor samples. PBMCs were collected pretreatment and during treatment and were isolated and stored as previously described.

This record comes from a study of PD-L1 blockade in urothelial cancer (dated by TCRdb to about 2017). The study in broad terms: All patients started therapy in about 2014 and received atezolizumab 1,200 mg intravenously every 3 weeks. Under 30 patients had pretreatment blood TCR-seq, 24 had at least one posttreatment blood collection, and 24 had tumor TCR-seq. The study was an exploratory multi-omic analysis of somatic, immune and clinical correlates of response to PD-L1 blockade with atezolizumab in urothelial cancer. Blood samples were analyzed at two time points: 3 weeks after treatment start (second dose) and 6 weeks after treatment start. About 90% of the 29 patients were identified as males with urothelial cancer of bladder origin, and a prior smoking history was reported by 18 of 29 patients. Pretreatment tumor samples and matched peripheral blood, collected serially before and after atezolizumab treatment, underwent TCR sequencing. Durable clinical benefit was achieved by nine patients but not by the remaining 20. Blood samples yielded a median of around 150,000 T cells and more than 80,000 unique TCRs, with median clonality 0.080. In the same patients, pretreatment tumors underwent whole exome sequencing and RNA sequencing in addition to TCR sequencing. Progression-free survival longer than 6 months counted as durable clinical benefit, and TCR features were additionally tested against both progression-free and overall survival. An ECOG performance status of 0 or 1 was recorded for the patients, and 0 to 3 prior chemotherapy regimens had been received by the patients.

To estimate absolute template abundance from read counts, synthetic TCR analog templates were spiked into each PCR. The immunoSEQ assay was used to amplify TCRbeta CDR3 regions from genomic DNA with bias-controlled V and J gene primers. Sequencing of rearranged TCRbeta segments was performed at approximately 20X coverage. Regarding the original processing steps: Clustering was used to correct sequencing errors, and CDR3s were annotated against IMGT so that V, D and J genes could be assigned. Only productive TCRbeta rearrangements were used in downstream analyses, excluding out-of-frame or stop-codon sequences. To compute clonality, Shannon entropy was normalized by the log of the number of unique productive sequences and then subtracted from one. Clones differing between time points or between blood and tumor were identified by Fisher's exact test with Benjamini-Hochberg correction at adjusted p below 0.01. Entries here come from immuneACCESS through TCRdb and include only in-frame sequences with V and J called. Some clones fail to appear in such tables; in the studies checked, an unresolved V gene covers under half of the shortfall, and the cause of the remainder is unknown. V and J calls and clone size are copied from that table; D and trimming were computed from the DNA. The sample includes 50,000 to 65,000 clones, with 81% observed a single time. The ten largest clonotypes hold 3.2% of the sample.

Findings and caveats that apply to the study as a whole: Because the sample size was small (n of about 29) and many exploratory analyses were performed, the results are intended to be hypothesis-generating. A pretreatment peripheral blood TCR clonality below the median was linked to improved progression-free and overall survival. Among patients with durable benefit, tumor-associated TCR clones showed greater expansion in peripheral blood 3 weeks after treatment started (n of about 21, p = 0.022).

Sequenced material: PBMCs, taken around atezolizumab (anti-PD-L1) treatment. The chain is encoded by TRBV25-1 joined to TRBJ2-1; 9 bases in the junction line up with TRBD2. The receptor was isolated from a man aged 65 to 79 with urothelial cancer. The DNA is as follows: TGTGCCAGCAGTGTGGTTGGTGCGGGACTAGCCTCCAATGAGCAGTTCTTC. It specifies CASSVVGAGLASNEQFF.